This entry concerns a single T cell receptor (beta chain). Its specificity is not known. Libraries for TCR beta were made by quantitative 5'-RACE with molecular barcodes. One entry per CDR3 protein results from TCRdb running MiXCR on the 5' RACE reads. The repertoire includes about 420,000 distinct CDR3 sequences, approximately 20% of them detected once, and roughly a sixth sits in the top ten. This record belongs to a study of CD8 T cells in ankylosing spondylitis. General study points: Blood of patients with ankylosing spondylitis appeared to be characterized by a TCR beta motif of several highly homologous variants.

Germline V gene lookup returns CDR1 MNHEY and CDR2 SVGEGT. This CDR3 is built from 16 residues. Trimming cost V 3 bases and J 4 bases; bases outside gene matches: 10. The receptor comes from a male donor with ankylosing spondylitis. The rearrangement joins TRBV6-2 or TRBV6-3 to TRBJ2-7; 9 bases map to TRBD2. The sequencing sample was made of blood, either unsorted or a sorted T cell fraction (not recorded which). The CDR3 nucleotides read TGTGCCAGCAGTTATACCGCCGGGACTAGCAAGTACGAGCAGTACTTC. It translates to CASSYTAGTSKYEQYF.